The 22 T cell receptor beta chains below all came from one sample that was sequenced in a study of intratumoral heterogeneity in liver cancer. Measured with immunoSEQ multiplex PCR; TCRdb has only the in-frame clones, and not every one. This sample has thousands of clones, with roughly half found just once. Multiple geographically separated regions of the hepatocellular carcinoma nodule were sampled separately. Sequencing was performed on tumor tissue, taken before any cancer treatment. The receptor set was obtained from a man aged 65 to 79 with hepatocellular carcinoma.

This chain links TRBV5-4 with TRBJ2-2, with 9 bases identical to TRBD1. V dropped 4 bases and J dropped 2; count of bases not matched to a gene: 6. The length of the CDR3 is 16 residues. Germline CDR1 is SGHNT and CDR2 is YYREEE (reference sequence). The CDR3 DNA follows: TGTGCCAGCAGCCCCATGGACAGGGGCAACACCGGGGAGCTGTTTTTT. Translation gives CASSPMDRGNTGELFF.

The J gene is TRBJ2-5, the V gene TRBV6-6; D is possibly TRBD1 (6 bases). Germline assignment: CDR1 MNHNY and CDR2 SVGAGI (reference sequence). Trimming took off 7 bases at V and 5 bases at J, with 14 bases between the two ends. CDR3 length equals 13 residues. The CDR3 DNA reads as TGTGCCAGCAACAGGGTTTTATTGGAGACCCAGTACTTC. Translated, it gives CASNRVLLETQYF.

This clone is classed as medium-sized (0.01 to 0.1%). DNA for the CDR3: TGTGCCAGCAGTTTAACGGGGGGCAATCAGCCCCAGCATTTT. Protein product: CASSLTGGNQPQHF. V and J are TRBV28 and TRBJ1-5, with D perhaps matching TRBD1 (5 bases). CDR1 MDHEN and CDR2 SYDVKM come from the germline V gene. This CDR3 is built from 14 residues. Trimming stripped 2 bases from V and 2 bases from J, with 7 bases between.

The chain couples TRBV28 to TRBJ2-1, with TRBD2 matching over 12 bases. Germline trimming cut 6 bases from V and 3 bases from J; bases unmatched to any gene: 3. Germline V lookup: CDR1 MDHEN, CDR2 SYDVKM. The CDR3 runs to 15 residues. The CDR3 protein is CASRTSGGDYNEQFF. CDR3 DNA: TGTGCCAGCAGGACTAGCGGGGGAGACTACAATGAGCAGTTCTTC.

V gene TRBV6-2 or TRBV6-3 combines with J gene TRBJ2-2; TRBD1 matches at 10 bases. The CDR3 totals 20 residues. CDR1 is MNHEY and CDR2 is SVGEGT in the germline V gene. The trim removed 6 bases at V and 2 bases at J, leaving 18 bases unmatched. The DNA for the CDR3 is TGTGCCAGCAGCCCAGGGGACAGGGGACTCGTCCCTCCTAACACCGGGGAGCTGTTTTTT. Its protein product is CASSPGDRGLVPPNTGELFF.

By share, this clone counts as medium-sized. The chain links TRBV18 to TRBJ1-3, with a possible D match to TRBD1 (5 bases). V was trimmed by 3 bases and J by 5 bases, leaving 14 bases between them. Per the germline V gene, CDR1 is KGHSH and CDR2 is LQKENI. The CDR3 covers 15 residues. This CDR3 is CASSPTSGGRNTIYF. Here the CDR3 DNA reads TGTGCCAGCTCACCTACGTCGGGGGGTCGAAACACCATATATTTT.

This clone was counted a single time. The CDR3 reads CASSEGRGPGELFF. The CDR3, as DNA: TGTGCCAGCAGTGAGGGCAGGGGGCCCGGGGAGCTGTTTTTT. The chain carries TRBV2 and TRBJ2-2; TRBD1 agrees at 8 bases. The CDR3 is made up of 14 amino acids. CDR1 and CDR2 from the germline V gene are SNHLY and FYNNEI. V was clipped by 3 bases and J by 6 bases; unmatched bases: 3.

The rearrangement uses TRBV3-1 (or the pseudogene TRBV3-2) and TRBJ2-1; TRBD2 agrees at 8 bases. Germline V gives CDR1 LGHDT, CDR2 YNNKEL (reference sequence). The CDR3 has 15 amino acids. J lost 4 bases, V lost 2 bases, and 4 bases had no gene match. CDR3 DNA sequence: TGTGCCAGCAGCCAAACCGGGGGGGTTTACAATGAGCAGTTCTTC. Translated, it gives CASSQTGGVYNEQFF.

This clone is termed medium-sized. The chain carries TRBV4-3 and TRBJ2-3; the D call may be TRBD1 or TRBD2 (6 bases each). Germline loops: CDR1 LGHNA, CDR2 YSLEER. The CDR3 contains 15 residues. Trimming removed 2 bases from V and 0 bases from J, with 9 bases in between. CDR3 in amino acids: CASSQSGASTDTQYF. The CDR3 region has the DNA TGCGCCAGCAGCCAATCGGGGGCTAGCACAGATACGCAGTATTTT.

The chain couples TRBV6-2 or TRBV6-3 to TRBJ2-3; 11 bases agree with TRBD1. The germline CDR1 and CDR2 sequences are MNHEY and SVGEGT. V was pared by 5 bases and J by 3 bases, with 7 bases of the junction left unmatched. The CDR3 runs to 16 residues. The CDR3 nucleotides are TGTGCCAGCAGTACCCGGGACAGGGGGTGGACAGATACGCAGTATTTT. Amino acids: CASSTRDRGWTDTQYF.

The rearrangement links TRBV6-5 to TRBJ2-5; TRBD1 matches 9 bases. J lost 9 bases, V lost 4 bases, and 9 bases had no gene match. The CDR3 is made up of 14 amino acids. The V gene's germline CDR1 is MNHEY and CDR2 SVGAGI. The DNA for the CDR3 is TGTGCCAGCAGTTCACCGGGACAGGGATTGGCCCAGTACTTC. As protein: CASSSPGQGLAQYF.

The rearrangement joins TRBV6-6 to TRBJ2-3; 9 bases agree with TRBD1. The CDR3 runs 19 residues. J was trimmed by 0 bases and V by 5 bases; bases with no gene match: 15. The germline V gene encodes CDR1 MNHNY and CDR2 SVGAGI (reference sequence). CDR3 sequence reads: CASSQLGARGQGSTDTQYF. The CDR3 DNA is TGTGCCAGCAGTCAATTAGGAGCCAGAGGACAGGGGAGCACAGATACGCAGTATTTT.

The chain uses TRBV6-2 or TRBV6-3 and TRBJ2-6; D tentatively reads TRBD1 or TRBD2 (6 bases each). The V and J ends lost 6 bases and 1 base respectively, with 13 bases between them. Germline CDR1 MNHEY, CDR2 SVGEGT. The CDR3 is 16 amino acids. CDR3: CASSNRGRSGANVLTF. The CDR3 nucleotides are TGTGCCAGCAGCAACCGGGGGCGGTCTGGGGCCAACGTCCTGACTTTC.

A few counts support this clone. V usage is TRBV7-8 and J usage is TRBJ1-5, with 8 bases lining up with TRBD1. V gave up 5 bases and J gave up 7 bases; unmatched junction bases: 7. Germline V gives CDR1 SGHVS, CDR2 FQNEAQ. CDR3 length: 14 residues. CDR3 nucleotide sequence: TGTGCCAGCAGCACGACAGGGGTGGGACAGCCCCAGCATTTT. Its protein is CASSTTGVGQPQHF.

The chain is built from TRBV9 and TRBJ2-1; 15 nucleotides line up with TRBD2. The trim removed 3 bases at V and 8 bases at J, leaving 6 bases unmatched. Germline assignment: CDR1 SGDLS and CDR2 YYNGEE. This CDR3 region has 16 residues. The CDR3 sequence is CASSELGTSGGYEQFF. DNA of the CDR3: TGTGCCAGCAGCGAGCTAGGGACTAGCGGGGGGTATGAGCAGTTCTTC. Full variable domain (missing parts from reference TRBV9 and TRBJ2-1): DSGVTQTPKHLITATGQRVTLRCSPRSGDLSVYWYQQSLDQGLQFLIQYYNGEERAKGNILERFSAQQFPDLHSELNLSSLELGDSALYFCASSELGTSGGYEQFFGPGTRLTVL.

The V gene is TRBV28, the J gene TRBJ1-6; 9 nucleotides align to TRBD1. The CDR3 contains 14 residues. The J segment lost 5 bases and the V segment lost 10 bases, leaving 6 bases of the junction unmatched. The germline V gene encodes CDR1 MDHEN and CDR2 SYDVKM. CDR3 amino acids: CATRRTGDNSPLHF. The CDR3 DNA reads as TGTGCCACACGTAGGACAGGGGATAATTCACCCCTCCACTTT.

The chain joins TRBV29-1 to TRBJ1-2; unclear D gene. This CDR3 contains 14 residues. V was shortened by 0 bases and J by 6 bases, with 14 bases between the two germline ends. Germline CDR1 reads SQVTM; CDR2 reads ANQGSEA. The CDR3 spells CSVEDFVGGHGYTF. The DNA for the CDR3 is TGCAGCGTTGAAGATTTTGTGGGAGGCCATGGCTACACCTTC.

This clone was found a few times. V usage is TRBV7-2 and J usage is TRBJ2-7; 10 nucleotides align to TRBD1. J was trimmed by 4 bases and V by 3 bases; bases with no gene match: 6. Germline V lookup: CDR1 SGHTA, CDR2 FQGNSA. There are 15 residues in the CDR3. CDR3 in DNA: TGTGCCAGCAGCTTGGGGGACAGGGGTGGGTACGAGCAGTACTTC. Protein product: CASSLGDRGGYEQYF.

Only a few counts were recorded for this clone. V usage is TRBV6-2 or TRBV6-3 and J usage is TRBJ2-7, with 11 bases fitting TRBD2. The CDR3 is made up of 15 amino acids. The trim removed 5 bases at V and 5 bases at J, leaving 8 bases unmatched. Germline CDR1 MNHEY, CDR2 SVGEGT. This CDR3 is CASSLIGTSGDEQYF. The CDR3 DNA follows: TGTGCCAGCAGTCTTATCGGGACTAGCGGCGACGAGCAGTACTTC.

The chain uses TRBV28 and TRBJ1-2; D call uncertain. The CDR3 is 15 residues long. The germline V and J ends were trimmed by 5 bases and 4 bases, with 17 bases remaining between them. Germline lookup yields CDR1 MDHEN and CDR2 SYDVKM. The CDR3 spells CASSPPHGLGYGYTF. In DNA form, the CDR3 reads TGTGCCAGCAGTCCCCCACATGGGCTGGGCTATGGCTACACCTTC.

The chain has TRBV30 and TRBJ2-7; D might be TRBD1 (6 bases). CDR1 GTSNPN and CDR2 SVGIG come from the germline V gene (reference sequence). CDR3 length: 14 amino acids. With 0 bases removed from V and 3 bases from J, the gap between germline ends came to 12 bases. DNA of the CDR3: TGTGCCTGGAGTGTACGTGTAGGGGGCTACGAGCAGTACTTC. Encoded protein: CAWSVRVGGYEQYF.

CDR3 amino acids: CASSQTGGALGAFF. CDR3 nucleotides: TGTGCCAGCAGTCAGACTGGGGGAGCTTTGGGAGCTTTCTTT. The chain employs TRBV6-6 and TRBJ1-1; a weak D match, TRBD1 (5 bases). The ends were cut back, 5 bases at V and 10 bases at J, with 20 bases in the middle. Looked up from germline, CDR1 is MNHNY and CDR2 is SVGAGI (reference sequence). There are 14 residues in the CDR3.